The 5 T cell receptor beta chains listed next were all sequenced from one sample in a study of cytomegalovirus exposure and HLA in healthy donors. Primers for the PCR totalled 60 Vbeta and 13 Jbeta. Data came from immunoSEQ multiplex PCR; TCRdb stores just in-frame clones and leaves some out. Of approximately 190,000 clones detected, roughly 13% appear once; the ten largest clones hold 7.8%. Sequenced input: PBMCs. The receptors stem from a man in his forties or fifties in good health and CMV-seropositive.

This clone was recorded a few times. The chain carries TRBV5-1 and TRBJ2-5; 8 bases match TRBD2. CDR3 length equals 15 residues. Per germline, CDR1 SGHRS and CDR2 YFSETQ. The junction had 10 bases not matched to a gene; V was cut back by 4 bases and J by 5 bases. The CDR3: CASSTAGTRSETQYF. In nucleotides, the CDR3 is TGCGCCAGCAGCACCGCCGGGACTAGAAGCGAGACCCAGTACTTC. Complete variable domain (other parts from reference TRBV5-1 and TRBJ2-5): KAGVTQTPRYLIKTRGQQVTLSCSPISGHRSVSWYQQTPGQGLQFLFEYFSETQRNKGNFPGRFSGRQFSNSRSEMNVSTLELGDSALYLCASSTAGTRSETQYFGPGTRLLVL.

This chain uses TRBV19 with TRBJ1-5, with 7 bases identical to TRBD1. V shed 3 bases and J 4 bases; nucleotides not matched to a gene: 15. Germline V gene data show CDR1 as LNHDA and CDR2 as SQIVND (reference sequence). There are 18 residues in the CDR3. The CDR3 loop reads CASSITLSQGLANQPQHF. The CDR3 nucleotides read TGTGCCAGTAGTATTACCCTCTCACAGGGGTTAGCAAATCAGCCCCAGCATTTT.

This chain joins TRBV18 and TRBJ2-5, with 11 bases that match TRBD2. This CDR3 contains 17 residues. Trimming took 4 bases from V and 4 from J; bases not matched to a gene: 11. Germline assignment: CDR1 KGHSH and CDR2 LQKENI. The CDR3 sequence: CASSREVASGGRETQYF. DNA for the CDR3: TGTGCCAGCTCACGCGAGGTGGCTAGCGGGGGGAGAGAGACCCAGTACTTC.

The sample holds a few counts of this clone. J is TRBJ2-3 and V is TRBV29-1; D is perhaps TRBD2 (7 bases). The germline gives CDR1 SQVTM, CDR2 ANQGSEA. The germline V and J ends were trimmed by 6 bases and 1 base, with 14 bases remaining between them. This CDR3 has 14 amino acids. CDR3 DNA sequence: TGCAGCGTCCCAGGGGCGGGGGGCACAGATACGCAGTATTTT. This encodes CSVPGAGGTDTQYF.

The chain combines TRBV5-4 with TRBJ2-5; TRBD2 aligns across 11 bases. Germline loops: CDR1 SGHNT, CDR2 YYREEE (reference sequence). Losses at the gene ends were 0 bases for V and 1 base for J; bases not matched to a gene: 2. CDR3 length: 16 amino acids. The CDR3 nucleotides read TGTGCCAGCAGCTTGGCCGGGACTAGCGGCCAAGAGACCCAGTACTTC. Its protein product is CASSLAGTSGQETQYF.